The count of the clone carrying this T cell receptor beta chain is one. The target antigen is unknown. The record originates from a study of blood T cells in healthy people across ages. Study observations and caveats: What prevented conclusive comparison of naive and antigen-experienced cells was that PBMCs were unsorted.

A sample-barcoded 5' primer and a J-beta primer mix were used in a second PCR of roughly 7 to 12 cycles. A single record per CDR3 protein comes from TCRdb applying MiXCR to the 5' RACE reads. The profile shows fewer than 950,000 distinct CDR3 sequences, 50% to 65% of them singletons. Total RNA, at least 6 micrograms per sample, was extracted from PBMCs. This CDR3 is built from 15 residues. V trimming: 2 bases; J trimming: 3 bases; junction bases outside the gene matches: 8. Germline assignment: CDR1 DFQATT and CDR2 SNEGSKA (reference sequence). Source material: blood. The genes are TRBV20-1 and TRBJ2-5, with TRBD1 identical over 8 bases. The receptor comes from a man older than 75 in good health. Here the CDR3 reads CSARSVVDREETQYF. The DNA of the CDR3 is TGCAGTGCTAGATCGGTCGTGGACAGGGAAGAGACCCAGTACTTC.